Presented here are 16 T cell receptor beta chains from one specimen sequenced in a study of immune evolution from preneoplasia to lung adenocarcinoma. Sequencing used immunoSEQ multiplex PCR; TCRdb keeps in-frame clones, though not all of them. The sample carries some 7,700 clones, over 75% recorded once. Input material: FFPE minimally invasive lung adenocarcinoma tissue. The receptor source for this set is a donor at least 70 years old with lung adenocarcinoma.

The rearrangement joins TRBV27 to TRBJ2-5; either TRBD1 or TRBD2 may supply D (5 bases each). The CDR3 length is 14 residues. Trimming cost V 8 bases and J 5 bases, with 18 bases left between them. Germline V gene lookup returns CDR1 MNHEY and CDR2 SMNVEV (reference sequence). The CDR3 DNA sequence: TGTGCCAGCCGCCCCGGGGCCGTGTGGGAGACCCAGTACTTC. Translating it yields CASRPGAVWETQYF.

The CDR3 region is CASSQSGISYEQYF. CDR3 DNA sequence: TGCGCCAGCAGCCAGTCGGGGATTTCCTACGAGCAGTACTTC. The rearrangement joins TRBV4-1 to TRBJ2-7; D perhaps matches TRBD2 (5 bases). CDR3 length: 14 amino acids. Germline V lookup: CDR1 MGHRA, CDR2 YSYEKL. V lost 3 bases and J lost 1, with 10 bases in between.

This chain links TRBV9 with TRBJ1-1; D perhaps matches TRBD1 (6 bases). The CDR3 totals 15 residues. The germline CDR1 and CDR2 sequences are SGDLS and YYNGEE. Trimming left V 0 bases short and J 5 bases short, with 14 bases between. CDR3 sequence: CASSVGMGQWTEAFF. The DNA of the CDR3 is TGTGCCAGCAGCGTAGGCATGGGACAATGGACTGAAGCTTTCTTT.

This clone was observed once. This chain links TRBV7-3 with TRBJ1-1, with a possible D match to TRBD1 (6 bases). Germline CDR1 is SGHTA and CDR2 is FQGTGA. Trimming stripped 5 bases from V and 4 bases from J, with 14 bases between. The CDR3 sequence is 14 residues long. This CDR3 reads CASSRVPGVTEAFF. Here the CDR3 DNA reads TGTGCCAGCAGCCGGGTCCCAGGGGTCACTGAAGCTTTCTTT.

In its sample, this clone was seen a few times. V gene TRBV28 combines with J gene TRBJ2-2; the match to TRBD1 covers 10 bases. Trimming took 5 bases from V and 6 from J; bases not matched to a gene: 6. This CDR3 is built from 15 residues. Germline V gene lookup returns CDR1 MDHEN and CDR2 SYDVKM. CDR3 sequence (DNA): TGTGCCAGCAGTCCTCCGACAGGGGGCCCCGGGGAGCTGTTTTTT. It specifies CASSPPTGGPGELFF.

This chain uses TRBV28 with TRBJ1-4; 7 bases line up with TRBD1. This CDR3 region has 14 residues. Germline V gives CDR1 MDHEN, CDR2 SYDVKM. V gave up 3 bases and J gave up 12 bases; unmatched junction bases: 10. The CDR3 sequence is CASSFEQGPSELFF. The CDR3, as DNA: TGTGCCAGCAGTTTTGAACAGGGGCCGTCGGAACTGTTTTTT.

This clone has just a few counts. Here the CDR3 DNA reads TGTGCCAGCAGTCCGGGACTAGCGGGAGATAATGAGCAGTTCTTC. It specifies CASSPGLAGDNEQFF. This chain connects TRBV28 to TRBJ2-1, with TRBD2 identical over 14 bases. The germline V gene encodes CDR1 MDHEN and CDR2 SYDVKM. The CDR3 is made up of 15 amino acids. V lost 5 bases and J lost 7; bases outside the gene matches: 4.

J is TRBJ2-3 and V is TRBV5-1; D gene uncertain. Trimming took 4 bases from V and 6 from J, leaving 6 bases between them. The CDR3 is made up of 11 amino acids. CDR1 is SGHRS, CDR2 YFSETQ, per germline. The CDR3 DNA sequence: TGCGCCAGCAGCCGGTTGGATACGCAGTATTTT. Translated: CASSRLDTQYF.

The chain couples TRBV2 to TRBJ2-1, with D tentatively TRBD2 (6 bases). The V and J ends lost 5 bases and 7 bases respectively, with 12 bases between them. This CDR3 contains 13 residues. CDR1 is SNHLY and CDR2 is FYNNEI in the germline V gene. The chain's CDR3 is CASSTSFRNEQFF. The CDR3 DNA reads TGTGCCAGCAGTACTAGCTTTAGGAATGAGCAGTTCTTC.

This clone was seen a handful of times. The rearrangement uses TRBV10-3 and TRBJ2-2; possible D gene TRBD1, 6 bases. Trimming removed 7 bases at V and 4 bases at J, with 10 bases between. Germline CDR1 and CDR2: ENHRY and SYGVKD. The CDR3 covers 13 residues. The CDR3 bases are TGTGCCATCAAGGGGGACGGCACCGGGGAGCTGTTTTTT. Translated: CAIKGDGTGELFF.

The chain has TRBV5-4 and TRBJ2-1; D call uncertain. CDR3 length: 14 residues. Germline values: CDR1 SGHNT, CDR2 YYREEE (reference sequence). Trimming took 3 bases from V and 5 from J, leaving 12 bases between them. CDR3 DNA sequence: TGTGCCAGCAGCTCATGGCGCTACGACAATGAGCAGTTCTTC. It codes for CASSSWRYDNEQFF.

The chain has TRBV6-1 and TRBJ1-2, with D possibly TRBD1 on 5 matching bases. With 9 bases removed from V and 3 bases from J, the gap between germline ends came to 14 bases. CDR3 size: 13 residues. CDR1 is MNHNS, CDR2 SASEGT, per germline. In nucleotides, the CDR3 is TGTGCCAGTTCTTTCGGGGCGGACTATGGCTACACCTTC. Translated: CASSFGADYGYTF.

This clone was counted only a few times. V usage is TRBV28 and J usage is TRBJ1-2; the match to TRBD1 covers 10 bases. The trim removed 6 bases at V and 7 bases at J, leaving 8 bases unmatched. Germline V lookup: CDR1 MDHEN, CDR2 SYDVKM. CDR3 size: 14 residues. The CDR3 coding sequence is TGTGCCAGCAGCTACGACAGGGGGCTTCTTGGCTACACCTTC. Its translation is CASSYDRGLLGYTF.

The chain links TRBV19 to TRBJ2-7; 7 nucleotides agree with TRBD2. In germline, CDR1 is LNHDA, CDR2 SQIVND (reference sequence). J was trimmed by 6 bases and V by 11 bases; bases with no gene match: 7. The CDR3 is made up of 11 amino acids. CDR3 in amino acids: CASGGAGEQYF. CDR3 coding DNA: TGTGCCTCGGGAGGAGCTGGCGAGCAGTACTTC.

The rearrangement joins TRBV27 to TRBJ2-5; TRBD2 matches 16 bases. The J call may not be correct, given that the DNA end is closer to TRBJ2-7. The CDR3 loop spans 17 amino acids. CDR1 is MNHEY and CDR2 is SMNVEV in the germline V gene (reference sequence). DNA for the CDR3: TGTGCCAGCAGTTCCCCGGGACTAGCGGGAGGGACCTACGAGCAGTACTTC. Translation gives CASSSPGLAGGTYEQYF.

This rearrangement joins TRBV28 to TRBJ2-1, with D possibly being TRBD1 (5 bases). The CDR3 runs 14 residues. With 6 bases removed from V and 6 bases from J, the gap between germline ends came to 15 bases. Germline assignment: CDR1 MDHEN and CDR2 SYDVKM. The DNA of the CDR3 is TGTGCCAGCAGCCTATCGGACAAACTCAATGAGCAGTTCTTC. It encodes CASSLSDKLNEQFF.